This T cell receptor (beta chain) appears in the sequencing data of a study of T cells expressing NK-cell markers. TCRdb reanalyzed the 5' RACE reads and collapses them to one entry per CDR3 protein, without DNA. Its listing shows fewer than 400,000 distinct CDR3 sequences. Sequences were obtained from blood T cells: a sorted CD56 or NKG2C T cell subset, CD4+ or CD8+ T cells, or bulk PBMC T cells (not recorded which). The sequence came from a woman between 50 and 59 years old in good health.

CDR3 sequence: CSALRRGTEAFF. This sequence joins TRBV20-1 and TRBJ1-1; the D call from TCRdb, TRBD1, cannot be confirmed without DNA. This CDR3 contains 12 residues. Germline V gene sequence: CDR1 DFQATT, CDR2 SNEGSKA (reference sequence).